This entry lists 30 T cell receptor beta chains sequenced from one sample in a study of T-cell memory formation after mild COVID-19. TCRdb re-called the 5' RACE reads through MiXCR, storing one row per CDR3 protein. The sample contains 470,000 or so distinct CDR3 sequences, about 20% of which appear only once. Material for sequencing was PBMCs or a T cell subset sorted from them (not recorded which). Receptors were obtained from an adult woman who had mild COVID-19 (a few samples of this study predate the infection). Cell type and time point are not known.

V is TRBV5-1 and J is TRBJ2-5; D possibly matches TRBD1 or TRBD2 (5 bases each). The CDR3 length is 13 residues. The germline V and J ends were trimmed by 5 bases and 3 bases, with 11 bases remaining between them. Looked up from germline, CDR1 is SGHRS and CDR2 is YFSETQ. This CDR3 reads CASSPGAEETQYF. CDR3 nucleotides: TGCGCCAGCAGTCCCGGGGCAGAAGAGACCCAGTACTTC. Full variable domain (rest looked up from reference TRBV5-1 and TRBJ2-5): KAGVTQTPRYLIKTRGQQVTLSCSPISGHRSVSWYQQTPGQGLQFLFEYFSETQRNKGNFPGRFSGRQFSNSRSEMNVSTLELGDSALYLCASSPGAEETQYFGPGTRLLVL.

This chain links TRBV6-1 with TRBJ2-1; 8 bases align to TRBD2. From germline, CDR1 is MNHNS and CDR2 SASEGT. This CDR3 spans 15 amino acids. J gave up 6 bases and V 0 bases, and 4 bases lay outside the gene matches. The CDR3 nucleotides are TGTGCCAGCAGTGAAGCGCTCGGGGGGGCCAATGAGCAGTTCTTC. Its protein is CASSEALGGANEQFF.

The table lists this clonotype with a few counts. V usage is TRBV30 and J usage is TRBJ2-5; tentative D call: TRBD1 (7 bases). Germline V gives CDR1 GTSNPN, CDR2 SVGIG (reference sequence). The CDR3 has 15 amino acids. V lost 5 bases and J lost 2, with 18 bases in between. As DNA, the CDR3 is TGTGCCTGGGGAGGGGACAGCACCCTTCAAGAGACCCAGTACTTC. This gives the protein CAWGGDSTLQETQYF. Together with reference TRBV30 and TRBJ2-5, the CDR3 gives the full variable domain: SQTIHQWPATLVQPVGSPLSLECTVEGTSNPNLYWYRQAAGRGLQLLFYSVGIGQISSEVPQNLSASRPQDRQFILSSKKLLLSDSGFYLCAWGGDSTLQETQYFGPGTRLLVL.

The V gene is TRBV6-2 or TRBV6-3, the J gene TRBJ2-7; 8 nucleotides line up with TRBD2. Germline CDR1 reads MNHEY; CDR2 reads SVGEGT. V lost 5 bases and J lost 3; bases outside the gene matches: 9. The CDR3 has 15 residues. CDR3 protein: CASSTPAGARYEQYF. CDR3 DNA sequence: TGTGCCAGCAGTACCCCAGCGGGAGCCCGCTACGAGCAGTACTTC.

This clonotype turned up a few times. The rearrangement links TRBV9 to TRBJ2-5, with D perhaps matching TRBD1 (6 bases). Germline-derived CDR1 and CDR2 are SGDLS and YYNGEE. The CDR3 has 14 residues. The V and J ends lost 4 bases and 5 bases respectively, with 15 bases between them. The DNA for the CDR3 is TGTGCCAGCAGCCCAAGGCAGGGGACGGAGACCCAGTACTTC. Its translation is CASSPRQGTETQYF.

This clonotype was seen only a few times. V is TRBV4-1 and J is TRBJ1-2, with TRBD1 as a possible D gene (5 bases). Trimming pared 1 base from V and 4 bases from J, leaving 13 bases between. CDR1 is MGHRA and CDR2 is YSYEKL in the germline V gene. CDR3 length: 15 amino acids. The CDR3 DNA sequence: TGCGCCAGCAGCCAAGCGGTACAGGCACCCTATGGCTACACCTTC. Its translation: CASSQAVQAPYGYTF.

This clonotype was seen a handful of times. The J gene is TRBJ2-7, the V gene TRBV11-3; TRBD2 agrees at 10 bases. This CDR3 spans 16 amino acids. With V trimmed by 2 bases and J by 1 base, 5 bases remained unmatched. CDR1 is SGHNT, CDR2 YENEEA, per germline. Written as DNA, the CDR3 is TGTGCCAGCAGCTTAAGATCTAGCGGGAGTTCCTACGAGCAGTACTTC. Translated, it gives CASSLRSSGSSYEQYF.

This rearrangement joins TRBV29-1 to TRBJ2-1; D may correspond to TRBD1 or TRBD2 (7 bases each). Trimming cost V 5 bases and J 8 bases, with 25 bases left between them. Germline-derived CDR1 and CDR2 are SQVTM and ANQGSEA. This CDR3 region has 16 residues. The CDR3 protein is CSVRSDRDWTSDEQFF. The CDR3, as DNA: TGCAGCGTTCGGAGCGACAGGGACTGGACTAGTGATGAGCAGTTCTTC.

There are a few counts of this clonotype. This rearrangement joins TRBV7-8 to TRBJ2-7; D call uncertain. This CDR3 has 14 residues. V shed 2 bases and J shed 2 bases, with 10 bases lying between them. Germline assignment: CDR1 SGHVS and CDR2 FQNEAQ. This CDR3 is CASSLRLDTYEQYF. CDR3 in DNA: TGTGCCAGCAGCTTACGTCTGGATACCTACGAGCAGTACTTC. Complete variable domain (other parts from reference TRBV7-8 and TRBJ2-7): GAGVSQSPRYKVAKRGQDVALRCDPISGHVSLFWYQQALGQGPEFLTYFQNEAQLDKSGLPSDRFFAERPEGSVSTLKIQRTQQEDSAVYLCASSLRLDTYEQYFGPGTRLTVT.

This clonotype was counted only a few times. The chain couples TRBV19 to TRBJ2-2, with no clear D. Germline V CDR1 and CDR2: LNHDA, SQIVND (reference sequence). CDR3 length: 13 residues. Trimming stripped 3 bases from V and 2 bases from J, with 4 bases between. The CDR3: CASSIPNTGELFF. DNA for the CDR3: TGTGCCAGTAGTATCCCAAACACCGGGGAGCTGTTTTTT. Looking up the rest from reference TRBV19 and TRBJ2-2 gives the full variable domain: DGGITQSPKYLFRKEGQNVTLSCEQNLNHDAMYWYRQDPGQGLRLIYYSQIVNDFQKGDIAEGYSVSREKKESFPLTVTSAQKNPTAFYLCASSIPNTGELFFGEGSRLTVL.

This chain uses TRBV20-1 with TRBJ2-3; TRBD2 agrees at 8 bases. Germline V gene data show CDR1 as DFQATT and CDR2 as SNEGSKA (reference sequence). The J segment lost 3 bases and the V segment lost 4 bases, leaving 15 bases of the junction unmatched. The CDR3 loop spans 17 amino acids. CDR3 protein: CSAMTLAGLVFTDTQYF. CDR3 DNA sequence: TGCAGTGCTATGACCCTGGCGGGACTAGTTTTTACAGATACGCAGTATTTT.

This clonotype appeared many times. V is TRBV3-1 and J is TRBJ1-1, with TRBD1 as a possible D gene (5 bases). CDR1 and CDR2 from the germline V gene are LGHDT and YNNKEL (reference sequence). Trimming left V 4 bases short and J 1 base short, with 10 bases between. The CDR3 spans 14 residues. This CDR3 reads CASSRDRRNTEAFF. In nucleotides, the CDR3 is TGTGCCAGCAGCCGGGACCGGAGGAACACTGAAGCTTTCTTT. The variable domain in full, completed from reference TRBV3-1 and TRBJ1-1, reads DTAVSQTPKYLVTQMGNDKSIKCEQNLGHDTMYWYKQDSKKFLKIMFSYNNKELIINETVPNRFSPKSPDKAHLNLHINSLELGDSAVYFCASSRDRRNTEAFFGQGTRLTVV.

CDR3: CASSVADRRELFF. CDR3 DNA sequence: TGTGCCAGCAGCGTAGCTGACCGCCGGGAGCTGTTTTTT. The rearrangement joins TRBV9 to TRBJ2-2; D is unclear. This CDR3 comprises 13 residues. The germline V gene has CDR1 SGDLS and CDR2 YYNGEE. The V and J ends lost 0 bases and 9 bases respectively, with 9 bases between them.

V usage is TRBV12-3 or TRBV12-4 and J usage is TRBJ2-7; TRBD2 aligns across 8 bases. The CDR3 consists of 14 residues. The trim removed 6 bases at V and 3 bases at J, leaving 7 bases unmatched. CDR3 DNA sequence: TGTGCCAGCAGCTCGGGGGGGGTCCTCTACGAGCAGTACTTC. Residues: CASSSGGVLYEQYF.

This clonotype was observed a handful of times. The V and J genes are TRBV2 and TRBJ1-5, with D possibly matching TRBD1 (5 bases). V was clipped by 4 bases and J by 7 bases, with 11 bases between them. Germline-derived CDR1 and CDR2 are SNHLY and FYNNEI. This CDR3 is 13 amino acids long. The CDR3 is CASSGQTGQPQHF. The DNA for the CDR3 is TGTGCCAGCAGTGGACAGACGGGGCAGCCCCAGCATTTT.

The rearrangement links TRBV11-2 to TRBJ2-1; 11 positions agree with TRBD2. The V gene end was trimmed by 2 bases and the J gene end by 7 bases; junction bases not matched to a gene: 7. The CDR3 spans 16 residues. Per germline, CDR1 SGHAT and CDR2 FQNNGV. CDR3 DNA: TGTGCCAGCAGCTTACTTAGCGGGGGGGCTGGGAATGAGCAGTTCTTC. Translated: CASSLLSGGAGNEQFF.

The CDR3 DNA reads as TGTGCCACCAGCAGAGGACGGGAGCTAGATACGCAGTATTTT. Protein sequence: CATSRGRELDTQYF. The chain joins TRBV15 to TRBJ2-3; D perhaps matches TRBD2 (6 bases). The germline V gene encodes CDR1 LNHNV and CDR2 YYDKDF (reference sequence). Trimming pared 1 base from V and 5 bases from J, leaving 10 bases between. The CDR3 totals 14 residues.

This chain links TRBV6-5 with TRBJ2-1; 9 bases are a match to TRBD2. The CDR3 length is 15 residues. Germline assignment: CDR1 MNHEY and CDR2 SVGAGI. With V trimmed by 0 bases and J by 8 bases, 5 bases remained unmatched. The CDR3 here is CASSYSGGRAYEQFF. The CDR3 DNA sequence: TGTGCCAGCAGTTACTCGGGCGGGAGGGCCTATGAGCAGTTCTTC.

This clonotype showed up just a few times. V gene TRBV7-9 combines with J gene TRBJ2-7, with 9 bases lining up with TRBD1. The CDR3 contains 13 residues. From germline, CDR1 is SEHNR and CDR2 FQNEAQ (reference sequence). V lost 5 bases, J lost 7 bases, and 6 bases stayed unmatched. Here the CDR3 DNA reads TGTGCCAGCAGCCGGACAGGGGTGGGAGAGCAGTACTTC. It translates to CASSRTGVGEQYF.

The chain uses TRBV6-6 and TRBJ1-1, with D possibly matching TRBD1 (6 bases). Germline values: CDR1 MNHNY, CDR2 SVGAGI (reference sequence). V lost 4 bases and J lost 1, with 13 bases in between. The CDR3 runs 15 residues. This chain's CDR3 is CASSSPQGKNTEAFF. The CDR3 DNA sequence: TGTGCCAGCAGTTCCCCTCAGGGGAAGAACACTGAAGCTTTCTTT.

The table lists this clonotype with a few counts. The rearrangement joins TRBV5-4 to TRBJ2-1; D perhaps matches TRBD2 (6 bases). V gave up 0 bases and J gave up 3 bases, with 10 bases separating them. Germline V gives CDR1 SGHNT, CDR2 YYREEE (reference sequence). The CDR3 is 15 amino acids. The CDR3 loop reads CASSLAASDYNEQFF. For the CDR3, the DNA is TGTGCCAGCAGCTTGGCCGCTAGCGACTACAATGAGCAGTTCTTC. Combining the CDR3 with reference TRBV5-4 and TRBJ2-1 gives the whole variable domain ETGVTQSPTHLIKTRGQQVTLRCSSQSGHNTVSWYQQALGQGPQFIFQYYREEENGRGNFPPRFSGLQFPNYSSELNVNALELDDSALYLCASSLAASDYNEQFFGPGTRLTVL.

The chain combines TRBV5-4 with TRBJ2-2; D perhaps matches TRBD1 (6 bases). Germline lookup yields CDR1 SGHNT and CDR2 YYREEE (reference sequence). V shed 0 bases and J shed 2 bases, with 14 bases lying between them. The CDR3 is 17 residues long. DNA of the CDR3: TGTGCCAGCAGCTTGGGGGGGCGGATTGGAAACACCGGGGAGCTGTTTTTT. Amino acid sequence: CASSLGGRIGNTGELFF.

The rearrangement uses TRBV7-9 and TRBJ1-1, with D possibly TRBD1 on 5 matching bases. Deletions cut 4 bases from V and 3 bases from J, with 15 bases between. Germline assignment: CDR1 SEHNR and CDR2 FQNEAQ (reference sequence). This CDR3 has 15 residues. The DNA of the CDR3 is TGTGCCAGCAGCTGGGACGGGGGATACGACACTGAAGCTTTCTTT. It translates to CASSWDGGYDTEAFF. Together with reference TRBV7-9 and TRBJ1-1, the CDR3 gives the full variable domain: DTGVSQNPRHKITKRGQNVTFRCDPISEHNRLYWYRQTLGQGPEFLTYFQNEAQLEKSRLLSDRFSAERPKGSFSTLEIQRTEQGDSAMYLCASSWDGGYDTEAFFGQGTRLTVV.

This chain connects TRBV12-3 or TRBV12-4 to TRBJ2-5; tentatively, D is TRBD1 or TRBD2 (5 bases each). Trimming cost V 5 bases and J 5 bases, with 18 bases left between them. The CDR3 loop spans 15 amino acids. DNA for the CDR3: TGTGCCAGCAGTAGAGGGGAGAAGCCGAGGGAGACCCAGTACTTC. It translates to CASSRGEKPRETQYF.

CDR3 sequence: CAISESNTIWLAEQFF. DNA for the CDR3: TGTGCCATCAGTGAGTCGAATACTATTTGGTTGGCTGAGCAGTTCTTC. The V and J genes are TRBV10-3 and TRBJ2-1, with D unclear. The V and J ends lost 0 bases and 9 bases respectively, with 18 bases between them. CDR3 size: 16 residues. Looked up from germline, CDR1 is ENHRY and CDR2 is SYGVKD.

There are a few counts of this clonotype. The chain's CDR3 is CSVVGLASYNEQFF. As DNA, the CDR3 is TGCAGCGTCGTGGGACTAGCGTCCTACAATGAGCAGTTCTTC. V is TRBV29-1 and J is TRBJ2-1; 10 positions match TRBD2. The CDR3 totals 14 residues. Germline CDR1 SQVTM, CDR2 ANQGSEA. The junction had 3 bases not matched to a gene; V was cut back by 6 bases and J by 1 base.

This clonotype occurred many times. J is TRBJ2-7 and V is TRBV12-3 or TRBV12-4, with 8 bases lining up with TRBD1. J was trimmed by 5 bases and V by 3 bases; bases with no gene match: 6. CDR3 length equals 14 residues. In nucleotides, the CDR3 is TGTGCCAGCAGTTTTCAGGGGGCTCAGCACGAGCAGTACTTC. Protein product: CASSFQGAQHEQYF.

In its sample, this clonotype was seen a few times. J is TRBJ2-2 and V is TRBV6-6; TRBD2 aligns across 13 bases. Germline assignment: CDR1 MNHNY and CDR2 SVGAGI (reference sequence). J was trimmed by 2 bases and V by 4 bases; bases with no gene match: 7. The CDR3 spans 18 residues. The CDR3 loop reads CASSSGLAGAFNTGELFF. CDR3 nucleotides: TGTGCCAGCAGTTCCGGACTAGCGGGGGCCTTCAACACCGGGGAGCTGTTTTTT.

This chain connects TRBV6-1 to TRBJ1-2; tentatively, D is TRBD1 (5 bases). The CDR3 totals 12 residues. Germline V gives CDR1 MNHNS, CDR2 SASEGT. Trimming shortened V by 4 bases and J by 4 bases, and 7 bases separated the two germline ends. This chain's CDR3 is CASSGQTYGYTF. In nucleotides, the CDR3 is TGTGCCAGCAGTGGACAGACCTATGGCTACACCTTC.

In this sample, this clonotype turned up a few times. The rearrangement links TRBV12-3 or TRBV12-4 to TRBJ2-1; D possibly corresponds to TRBD1 (6 bases). The length of the CDR3 is 15 residues. V gave up 5 bases and J gave up 3 bases, with 14 bases separating them. CDR3 DNA sequence: TGTGCCAGCAGTCCGACCGGGACAATCTACAATGAGCAGTTCTTC. Translation gives CASSPTGTIYNEQFF.